This T cell receptor beta chain comes out of a study of cytomegalovirus exposure and HLA in healthy donors. Germline assignment: CDR1 SGHRS and CDR2 YFSETQ. Trimming cost V 5 bases and J 4 bases, with 17 bases left between them. The CDR3 spans 15 residues. Notes on this clone: Its antigen is unidentified.

It was with 60 Vbeta and 13 Jbeta primers that the PCR ran. The data were produced by immunoSEQ multiplex PCR, yet TCRdb's version contains in-frame clones alone and is incomplete. The table includes about 150,000 clones, around two thirds detected once. The study's findings and limits: TCR sequences were mostly rare, though some public TCRs occurred in many donors. In vitro assays verified that three CMV-associated chains recognized CMV antigens specifically. V- and J-gene trimming in TCR beta was tied to a missense DCLRE1C variant by an analysis performed later. An analysis done earlier found most TCR beta V segments productive about 87% or about 30% of the time.

The chain has TRBV5-1 and TRBJ2-3; D perhaps matches TRBD1 (6 bases). Sample: PBMCs. This clonotype was sampled from a man younger than 30 in good health and CMV-seropositive. This chain's CDR3 is CASSQTRGSPDTQYF. CDR3 coding DNA: TGCGCCAGCAGTCAGACAAGGGGGTCCCCAGATACGCAGTATTTT.